This TCR beta chain was sequenced during a study of cytomegalovirus exposure and HLA in healthy donors. Per germline, CDR1 SGHRS and CDR2 YFSETQ. The CDR3 contains 14 residues. V lost 0 bases, J lost 5 bases, and 11 bases lay in between. PCR primers comprised 60 Vbeta and 13 Jbeta primers. The data were produced by immunoSEQ multiplex PCR, yet TCRdb's version contains in-frame clones alone and is incomplete. The table shows more than 120,000 clones, with 65% to 90% occurring only once. Sequencing was done on a sample of PBMCs. The TCR sequence derives from a woman in her 30s in good health and CMV-seronegative. The J gene is TRBJ1-1, the V gene TRBV5-1; D gene ambiguous. Written as DNA, the CDR3 is TGCGCCAGCAGCTTGGAGACGGTGAGGACTGAAGCTTTCTTT. Its translation is CASSLETVRTEAFF.